The clone carrying this T cell receptor (beta chain) has more than one count but fewer than ten. Its antigen is not identified. Unique molecular identifiers were built into the TCRbeta library. Each CDR3 protein gets one entry after TCRdb re-called the PCR reads with MiXCR. Of under 750,000 distinct CDR3 sequences listed, under 30% are singletons. The record originates from a study of T-cell reconstitution after alpha-beta-depleted transplantation in children. Study-level results: Diversity and T-cell counts at one year after transplant derived mostly from new T cells. Surviving recipient T cells and thymic progenitors produced the high day-60 TCRbeta diversity seen in some patients.

Per germline, CDR1 MNHEY and CDR2 SVGAGI. The CDR3 runs to 16 residues. Trimming left V 1 base short and J 5 bases short, with 17 bases between. This chain links TRBV6-5 with TRBJ1-1; D is perhaps TRBD1 (6 bases). The input for sequencing was PBMCs, mostly from graft donor cells, taken 360 days after TCRalphabeta/CD19-depleted stem cell transplant. The TCR originated in a boy under three years old who had a stem cell transplant for acute myeloid leukemia, so the T cells may come from the graft donor. Here the CDR3 DNA reads TGTGCCAGCAGTTACTATTTCCAGGGGAAGGGAACTGAAGCTTTCTTT. Translated: CASSYYFQGKGTEAFF.